This entry lists 21 T cell receptor beta chains sequenced from one sample in a study of shared clonotypes between healthy human individuals. Method: immunoSEQ multiplex PCR; TCRdb's copy keeps in-frame clones and lacks some. Of 110,000 or so clones in the sample, 65% to 75% are singletons; the top ten hold approximately 23%. Sample: memory CD8+ T cells sorted from blood. Subset denoted: CD45RO+ cells pooled with CCR7-negative TemRA cells. The receptor source for this set is a woman in her thirties in good health.

In nucleotides, the CDR3 is TGTGCCAGTAGTATTTTTGGATGGACTAGCGGGGGACAATTCAATGAGCAGTTCTTC. Translated: CASSIFGWTSGGQFNEQFF. The V gene is TRBV19, the J gene TRBJ2-1, with 13 bases matching TRBD2. This CDR3 contains 19 residues. The germline CDR1 and CDR2 sequences are LNHDA and SQIVND (reference sequence). Trimming cost V 3 bases and J 6 bases; bases outside gene matches: 14.

V usage is TRBV6-6 and J usage is TRBJ2-6; 11 bases are shared with TRBD1. CDR3 length: 15 residues. J was trimmed by 2 bases and V by 7 bases; bases with no gene match: 1. Germline V gene lookup returns CDR1 MNHNY and CDR2 SVGAGI (reference sequence). This CDR3 reads CASTDRGPGANVLTF. CDR3 DNA: TGTGCCAGCACGGACAGGGGGCCTGGGGCCAACGTCCTGACTTTC.

The chain carries TRBV13 and TRBJ2-3; TRBD2 matches 7 bases. Germline assignment: CDR1 PRHDT and CDR2 FYEKMQ (reference sequence). The length of the CDR3 is 17 residues. V lost 3 bases and J lost 0; bases outside the gene matches: 9. The CDR3: CASSFSSGVYSTDTQYF. In nucleotides, the CDR3 is TGTGCCAGCAGCTTTTCTAGCGGCGTATATAGCACAGATACGCAGTATTTT.

The rearrangement joins TRBV5-1 to TRBJ2-5, with D perhaps being TRBD1 or TRBD2 (6 bases each). Deletions cut 4 bases from V and 1 base from J, with 11 bases between. The CDR3 length is 14 residues. CDR1 SGHRS and CDR2 YFSETQ come from the germline V gene. CDR3 amino acids: CASSEEGGQETQYF. The CDR3 bases are TGCGCCAGCAGCGAGGAGGGGGGCCAAGAGACCCAGTACTTC. Variable domain in full (rest from reference TRBV5-1 and TRBJ2-5): KAGVTQTPRYLIKTRGQQVTLSCSPISGHRSVSWYQQTPGQGLQFLFEYFSETQRNKGNFPGRFSGRQFSNSRSEMNVSTLELGDSALYLCASSEEGGQETQYFGPGTRLLVL.

This clone was detected only a few times. The same CDR3 also results from other DNA sequences found in this sample. V gene TRBV27 combines with J gene TRBJ2-7, with TRBD1 matching over 7 bases. The CDR3 spans 14 residues. Germline CDR1 MNHEY, CDR2 SMNVEV (reference sequence). With 3 bases clipped from V and 2 bases from J, the junction kept 4 bases outside the gene matches. The CDR3 coding sequence is TGTGCCAGCAGTTTGACAGGGACCACCTACGAGCAGTACTTC. Protein: CASSLTGTTYEQYF.

This chain joins TRBV5-1 and TRBJ2-3; tentative D call: TRBD1 (5 bases). The CDR3 contains 14 residues. Germline CDR1 and CDR2: SGHRS and YFSETQ. V was pared by 4 bases and J by 2 bases, with 11 bases between. Here the CDR3 reads CASSKDSITDTQYF. The CDR3 bases are TGCGCCAGCAGCAAAGACAGTATCACAGATACGCAGTATTTT.

V usage is TRBV5-4 and J usage is TRBJ2-7; 12 bases are a match to TRBD2. CDR1 SGHNT and CDR2 YYREEE come from the germline V gene (reference sequence). The CDR3 spans 15 residues. Trimming took 4 bases from V and 2 from J; bases not matched to a gene: 4. CDR3 nucleotides: TGTGCCAGCAGCCCGAGGACTAGCGGGGCCTACGAGCAGTACTTC. It codes for CASSPRTSGAYEQYF. Together with reference TRBV5-4 and TRBJ2-7, the CDR3 gives the full variable domain: ETGVTQSPTHLIKTRGQQVTLRCSSQSGHNTVSWYQQALGQGPQFIFQYYREEENGRGNFPPRFSGLQFPNYSSELNVNALELDDSALYLCASSPRTSGAYEQYFGPGTRLTVT.

The J gene is TRBJ2-7, the V gene TRBV4-2; either TRBD1 or TRBD2 may fit D (5 bases each). Germline values: CDR1 LGHNA, CDR2 YNFKEQ. CDR3 length: 16 residues. Trimming stripped 3 bases from V and 5 bases from J, with 20 bases between. The CDR3 DNA follows: TGTGCCAGCAGCCAGGGTAGCCAGGGCCTGGGGGACGAGCAGTACTTC. Protein: CASSQGSQGLGDEQYF.

This clone was detected many times. The sample carries other DNA sequences with the same CDR3. The chain joins TRBV6-1 to TRBJ2-1; 9 bases fit TRBD2. Germline trimming cut 2 bases from V and 1 base from J; bases unmatched to any gene: 0. The length of the CDR3 is 15 residues. The germline CDR1 and CDR2 sequences are MNHNS and SASEGT. The CDR3 is CASSELAGSYNEQFF. CDR3 nucleotide sequence: TGTGCCAGCAGTGAACTAGCGGGATCCTACAATGAGCAGTTCTTC.

This chain joins TRBV7-2 and TRBJ1-5; weak D call: TRBD1 (6 bases). This CDR3 contains 14 residues. V was trimmed by 6 bases and J by 3 bases, leaving 12 bases between them. The germline CDR1 and CDR2 sequences are SGHTA and FQGNSA. CDR3 sequence (DNA): TGTGCCAGCAGTAGTACAGGGTACAATCAGCCCCAGCATTTT. Translating gives CASSSTGYNQPQHF.

The rearrangement uses TRBV4-1 and TRBJ2-7; D not certain. V lost 4 bases, J lost 4 bases, and 11 bases lay in between. The CDR3 is 13 amino acids. From germline, CDR1 is MGHRA and CDR2 YSYEKL. CDR3 DNA: TGCGCCAGCAGCCCCCGAAAAGATTACGAGCAGTACTTC. Amino acid sequence: CASSPRKDYEQYF.

This chain connects TRBV6-1 to TRBJ2-1, with a weak D call TRBD1 (5 bases). Germline V gene sequence: CDR1 MNHNS, CDR2 SASEGT. The CDR3 consists of 13 residues. V lost 6 bases and J lost 4, with 10 bases in between. The CDR3 nucleotides read TGTGCCAGCAGCCTGACAGCTTACAATGAGCAGTTCTTC. It specifies CASSLTAYNEQFF.

The chain joins TRBV28 to TRBJ2-7; D uncertain. The CDR3 is 14 amino acids. Per the germline V gene, CDR1 is MDHEN and CDR2 is SYDVKM. V lost 2 bases and J 2 bases, leaving 10 bases between the germline ends. CDR3 nucleotide sequence: TGTGCCAGCAGTTTAGGTCGAAACGCCTACGAGCAGTACTTC. Amino acid sequence: CASSLGRNAYEQYF.

The CDR3 protein is CASSPGGRESSEQYF. The CDR3 nucleotides read TGTGCCAGCAGCCCCGGCGGGCGGGAGTCTAGCGAGCAGTACTTC. The rearrangement links TRBV28 to TRBJ2-7, with 7 bases matching TRBD2. Germline assignment: CDR1 MDHEN and CDR2 SYDVKM. Losses at the gene ends were 6 bases for V and 6 bases for J; bases not matched to a gene: 14. This CDR3 contains 15 residues.

The chain recombines TRBV27 with TRBJ2-7, with D uncertain. Germline V lookup: CDR1 MNHEY, CDR2 SMNVEV (reference sequence). Trimming stripped 5 bases from V and 3 bases from J, with 20 bases between. The CDR3 has 16 amino acids. This CDR3 is CASSPAWSGLDYEQYF. CDR3 coding DNA: TGTGCCAGCAGTCCCGCGTGGTCTGGATTAGACTACGAGCAGTACTTC.

The V call is TRBV6-4, the J call TRBJ2-2; 7 positions agree with TRBD2. The V and J ends lost 3 bases and 7 bases, in that order; junction bases with no gene match: 8. CDR3 length equals 15 residues. Germline V gene sequence: CDR1 MRHNA, CDR2 SNTAGT. The CDR3 reads CASSETAGEVGELFF. The CDR3 nucleotides are TGTGCCAGCAGTGAAACGGCGGGAGAGGTCGGGGAGCTGTTTTTT.

The chain links TRBV5-1 to TRBJ2-2; perhaps TRBD2 as D (6 bases). The V gene lost 4 bases and the J gene lost 0 bases, with 16 bases spanning the gap. There are 17 residues in the CDR3. Germline CDR1 SGHRS, CDR2 YFSETQ. The CDR3 spells CASSPRRRGPNTGELFF. The CDR3 coding sequence is TGCGCCAGCAGCCCTCGGAGGAGGGGACCGAACACCGGGGAGCTGTTTTTT.

V is TRBV11-2 and J is TRBJ2-3, with TRBD2 identical over 7 bases. CDR1 SGHAT and CDR2 FQNNGV come from the germline V gene. This CDR3 region has 12 residues. With 5 bases clipped from V and 14 bases from J, the junction kept 10 bases outside the gene matches. CDR3 residues: CASSPGGGRRYF. CDR3 bases: TGTGCCAGCAGCCCCGGGGGAGGGAGACGGTATTTT.

The chain carries TRBV9 and TRBJ2-7, with TRBD1 identical over 9 bases. CDR3 size: 15 residues. The junction had 8 bases not matched to a gene; V was cut back by 0 bases and J by 7 bases. In germline, CDR1 is SGDLS, CDR2 YYNGEE. CDR3 protein: CASSVGGTGTEEQYF. CDR3 nucleotide sequence: TGTGCCAGCAGCGTAGGTGGGACAGGGACTGAGGAGCAGTACTTC.

This clone was seen once. This sequence joins TRBV5-6 and TRBJ2-1; D remains ambiguous. Germline lookup yields CDR1 SGHDT and CDR2 YYEEEE. V was clipped by 4 bases and J by 8 bases, with 16 bases between them. The CDR3 runs 14 residues. This CDR3 reads CASSPNLRVDEQFF. The CDR3 nucleotides read TGTGCCAGCAGCCCGAACCTCCGTGTGGATGAGCAGTTCTTC. The full variable domain, with the rest looked up from reference TRBV5-6 and TRBJ2-1, is DAGVTQSPTHLIKTRGQQVTLRCSPKSGHDTVSWYQQALGQGPQFIFQYYEEEERQRGNFPDRFSGHQFPNYSSELNVNALLLGDSALYLCASSPNLRVDEQFFGPGTRLTVL.

Many counts were recorded for this clone. Other nucleotide sequences in the sample specify the same CDR3. The chain is built from TRBV5-6 and TRBJ2-5; no reliable D call. Trimming left V 3 bases short and J 4 bases short, with 10 bases between. Per the germline V gene, CDR1 is SGHDT and CDR2 is YYEEEE. This CDR3 region has 13 residues. The chain's CDR3 is CASSSTVGETQYF. DNA of the CDR3: TGTGCCAGCAGCTCGACGGTCGGAGAGACCCAGTACTTC.